This T cell receptor beta chain is drawn from a study of early T cells in non-severe SARS-CoV-2 infection. Overall study findings and caveats: CD4 and private specificities were missed by VDJdb matching, which favored anti-spike CD8 responses.

This clonotype was detected many times. Antigen specificity is unknown. In the library, individual cDNA molecules carried attached unique molecular identifiers. TCRdb reprocessed the 5' RACE reads via MiXCR and lists one record per CDR3 protein. In the table there are roughly 30,000 distinct CDR3 sequences, 4.5% to 7% of which are singletons. The CDR3 sequence is 14 residues long. The V and J ends lost 3 bases and 1 base respectively, with 9 bases between them. This sequence was found in an adult who was a healthcare worker with PCR-confirmed SARS-CoV-2 infection or an uninfected control (not recorded which). The sequenced sample was whole blood. This sequence joins TRBV12-3 or TRBV12-4 and TRBJ2-5; perhaps TRBD2 as D (6 bases). The CDR3 spells CASSLEGPQETQYF. CDR3 nucleotide sequence: TGTGCCAGCAGTTTGGAGGGACCCCAAGAGACCCAGTACTTC.